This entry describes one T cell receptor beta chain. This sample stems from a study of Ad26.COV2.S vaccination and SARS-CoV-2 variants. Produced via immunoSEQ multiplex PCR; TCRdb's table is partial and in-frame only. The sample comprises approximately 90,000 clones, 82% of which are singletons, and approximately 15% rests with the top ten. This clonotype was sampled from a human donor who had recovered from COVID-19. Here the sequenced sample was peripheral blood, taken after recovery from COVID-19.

The CDR3 is CASSLVGSSYEQYF. Here the CDR3 DNA reads TGCGCCAGCAGCTTGGTTGGGAGCTCCTACGAGCAGTACTTC. This rearrangement joins TRBV5-1 to TRBJ2-7; a possible D gene is TRBD2 (5 bases). V was shortened by 0 bases and J by 0 bases, with 7 bases between the two germline ends. The CDR3 covers 14 residues. Germline V gene lookup returns CDR1 SGHRS and CDR2 YFSETQ.